The 5 T cell receptor beta chains given below trace back to one sample, sequenced in a study of human T cells and chemical hapten exposure. TCRdb reprocessed the RACE reads via MiXCR and lists one record per CDR3 protein. In the table there are about 250,000 distinct CDR3 sequences, 7.5% to 8% of which are singletons. Time point defined: pre-sensitization, week 0. Stated treatment: therapeutic diphenylcyclopropenone sensitization with weekly scalp DPC. Specimen: whole blood, collected in connection with sensitization to the hapten diphenylcyclopropenone (DPC). These receptors were taken from a man younger than 35 with alopecia areata. Some clones in this sample may be carry-over from other donors' samples.

The rearrangement links TRBV5-1 to TRBJ2-6; D ambiguous. Germline V gene data show CDR1 as SGHRS and CDR2 as YFSETQ. This CDR3 is 14 amino acids long. Trimming pared 3 bases from V and 2 bases from J, leaving 6 bases between. In DNA form, the CDR3 reads TGCGCCAGCAGCTCCAATCCTGGGGCCAACGTCCTGACTTTC. Encoded protein: CASSSNPGANVLTF.

The CDR3 spells CASSLDGAGNTIYF. As DNA, the CDR3 is TGCGCCAGCAGCTTGGACGGGGCTGGAAACACCATATATTTT. The chain combines TRBV5-1 with TRBJ1-3; no clear D. Germline values: CDR1 SGHRS, CDR2 YFSETQ. The CDR3 has 14 amino acids. Trimming took 0 bases from V and 2 from J, leaving 6 bases between them.

The chain combines TRBV3-1 with TRBJ1-1, with no clear D. V lost 1 base and J lost 1, with 10 bases in between. This CDR3 comprises 15 residues. Germline lookup yields CDR1 LGHDT and CDR2 YNNKEL (reference sequence). CDR3 sequence: CASSQGGTRNTEAFF. CDR3 sequence (DNA): TGTGCCAGCAGCCAAGGGGGAACCCGGAACACTGAAGCTTTCTTT.

The gene calls are TRBV7-3 and TRBJ2-3; D unclear. The CDR3 length is 14 residues. With 5 bases removed from V and 0 bases from J, the gap between germline ends came to 9 bases. CDR1 and CDR2 from the germline V gene are SGHTA and FQGTGA. CDR3 sequence: CASSRADSTDTQYF. CDR3 nucleotides: TGTGCCAGCAGCAGAGCCGACAGCACAGATACGCAGTATTTT. Combining the CDR3 with reference TRBV7-3 and TRBJ2-3 gives the whole variable domain GAGVSQTPSNKVTEKGKYVELRCDPISGHTALYWYRQSLGQGPEFLIYFQGTGAADDSGLPNDRFFAVRPEGSVSTLKIQRTERGDSAVYLCASSRADSTDTQYFGPGTRLTVL.

This chain connects TRBV10-3 to TRBJ2-5; 9 bases match TRBD2. Germline V lookup: CDR1 ENHRY, CDR2 SYGVKD. V shed 3 bases and J 4 bases; nucleotides not matched to a gene: 18. The CDR3 is 19 residues long. CDR3 nucleotide sequence: TGTGCCATCAGTGAAACCGGGGGGCGACTAGCGGAGCCGGGAGAGACCCAGTACTTC. Encoded protein: CAISETGGRLAEPGETQYF.